A selection of T cell receptor beta chains follows, all from one sample in a study of Tregs in tolerant kidney transplant recipients. Assay: immunoSEQ multiplex PCR; the TCRdb copy retains only in-frame clones and omits some. The sample holds roughly 250,000 clones, about 80% seen once. The specimen was CD4+ T cells from blood. The source is a human donor in good health. Each CDR3 is given with its conserved first and last residue. The D gene is left open where the match is weak. Not all rows give a size; the values are once, few, many and, for expanded clones, a class.

TRBV27	.	TRBJ2-1	.	TGTGCCAGCAGTTTCTTCTCGGTAGCTTCCTACAATGAGCAGTTCTTC	CASSFFSVASYNEQFF
TRBV27	.	TRBJ1-1	.	TGTGCCAGCAGTTTAAAGCAGGGGTGGAACACTGAAGCTTTCTTT	CASSLKQGWNTEAFF
TRBV10-1	once	TRBJ2-1	.	TGCGCCAGCAGGGATGGGCACGGGGACCTCGACAATGAGCAGTTCTTC	CASRDGHGDLDNEQFF
TRBV15	.	TRBJ2-5	.	TGTGCCACCAGCAGAGATAGGGTTGCCGGGGTATACTTC	CATSRDRVAGVYF
TRBV2	.	TRBJ2-2	.	TGTGCCAGCGTCAGAGGGGGGGCTACTAACACCGGGGAGCTGTTTTTT	CASVRGGATNTGELFF
TRBV10-1	.	TRBJ1-5	.	TGCGCCAGCAGTGTACAGGGTAGTGGCAATCAGCCCCAGCATTTT	CASSVQGSGNQPQHF
TRBV6-1	.	TRBJ2-5	TRBD1	TGTGCCAGCACCCGAGGGGGCACGTGGGAGACCCAGTACTTC	CASTRGGTWETQYF
TRBV5-1	.	TRBJ2-7	.	TGCGCCAGCAGCTTGGATGGGGGCACCTACGAGCAGTACTTC	CASSLDGGTYEQYF
TRBV7-8	.	TRBJ2-7	.	TGTGCCAGCAGCTTAGACGGGAGTACTCCCGAGCAGTACTTC	CASSLDGSTPEQYF
TRBV12-5	.	TRBJ1-2	.	TGTGCTAGTGGTTTGGAGGGGCTTCAGGCTAACTATGGCTACACCTTC	CASGLEGLQANYGYTF
TRBV7-2	.	TRBJ2-3	.	TGTGCCAGCAGCTACTACACAGATACGCAGTATTTT	CASSYYTDTQYF
TRBV7-8	.	TRBJ1-2	TRBD1	TGTGCCAGCAGCCCACAAAAAGGGGGCGCGAACTATGGCTACACCTTC	CASSPQKGGANYGYTF
TRBV6-5	.	TRBJ1-2	TRBD1	TGTGCCAGCAGTCGGGACAGGGGGTATGGCTACACCTTC	CASSRDRGYGYTF
TRBV19	.	TRBJ2-6	.	TGTGCCAGTAGTATTATGAATTGGGGATCTGGGGCCAACGTCCTGACTTTC	CASSIMNWGSGANVLTF
TRBV6-5	.	TRBJ1-1	.	TGTGCCAGCAGTTACTCGCGCCAGGCAGAAGCTTTCTTT	CASSYSRQAEAFF
TRBV18	.	TRBJ1-3	.	TGTGCCAGCTCACCCCGGGTTCCCCCCCGAGACACCATATATTTT	CASSPRVPPRDTIYF
TRBV27	few	TRBJ2-7	.	TGTGCCAGCAGTTTGACCCCCAAGGCCTACGAGCAGTACTTC	CASSLTPKAYEQYF
TRBV19	.	TRBJ2-1	.	TGTGCCAGTAGAGGGCTAGCGAGTGGGGGTGAGCAGTTCTTC	CASRGLASGGEQFF
TRBV11-3	.	TRBJ2-1	TRBD2	TGTGCCAGCAGCCAGCGGGGGGGCCGTAATGAGCAGTTCTTC	CASSQRGGRNEQFF
TRBV4-1	.	TRBJ1-5	TRBD1	TGCGCCAGCAGCCAAGGGGACAGAGTCAATAGCAATCAGCCCCAGCATTTT	CASSQGDRVNSNQPQHF
TRBV6-1	once	TRBJ1-3	.	TGTGCCAGCAGTGATATGGGGCTTGGAAACACCATATATTTT	CASSDMGLGNTIYF
TRBV7-9	.	TRBJ1-6	.	TGTGCCAGCAGCGACAGTAATAATTCACCCCTCCACTTT	CASSDSNNSPLHF